Shown below are 30 T cell receptor beta chains from a single sample sequenced in a study of prognosis after radiotherapy for stage I lung cancer. Two-round multiplex PCR amplified TCR beta CDR3 from genomic DNA. It was primers specific to each TRBV and TRBJ gene that first-round PCR used. TCRdb re-called the multiplex PCR reads through MiXCR, storing one row per CDR3 protein. The sample shows about 16,000 distinct CDR3 sequences, roughly 31% of them seen only once. This material consisted of PBMCs, taken before or after stereotactic body radiation therapy (not recorded which). Receptors originate from a donor of 50 years or more with non-small cell lung cancer.

In its sample, this clonotype was seen many times. This rearrangement joins TRBV27 to TRBJ2-7; possible D gene TRBD2, 5 bases. The CDR3 consists of 13 residues. The V gene lost 3 bases and the J gene lost 6 bases, with 12 bases spanning the gap. The germline CDR1 and CDR2 sequences are MNHEY and SMNVEV (reference sequence). CDR3 DNA: TGTGCCAGCAGTTTGAGTTTGGGGAGCGAGCAGTACTTC. This codes for CASSLSLGSEQYF.

This clonotype was picked up many times. An end of the junction differs from the germline gene, which may be a read error. The chain uses TRBV7-6 and TRBJ2-7; 11 nucleotides align to TRBD1. CDR1 and CDR2 from the germline V gene are SGHVS and FNYEAQ. There are 15 residues in the CDR3. The CDR3 protein is CASRLGGQGAYEQYF. For the CDR3, the DNA is TGTGCCAGCAGGTTAGGGGGACAGGGGGCCTACGAGCAGTACTTC.

This clonotype has at least ten counts. This chain joins TRBV5-1 and TRBJ1-2; D is unresolved. Looked up from germline, CDR1 is SGHRS and CDR2 is YFSETQ. CDR3 length: 12 amino acids. V lost 4 bases, J lost 4 bases, and 8 bases lay in between. The DNA of the CDR3 is TGCGCCAGCAGCAATGCTGCCTATGGCTACACCTTC. This encodes CASSNAAYGYTF.

This clonotype was counted many times. The chain joins TRBV7-6 to TRBJ2-5; 13 nucleotides align to TRBD2. CDR1 is SGHVS, CDR2 FNYEAQ, per germline. V gave up 5 bases and J gave up 5 bases; unmatched junction bases: 8. This CDR3 contains 16 residues. CDR3 residues: CASSARTSGSRETQYF. The CDR3 nucleotides are TGTGCCAGCAGCGCTCGGACTAGCGGGAGTAGGGAGACCCAGTACTTC.

This clonotype was detected ten times or more. The J gene is TRBJ2-3, the V gene TRBV29-1, with D perhaps TRBD1 or TRBD2 (5 bases each). Germline CDR1 and CDR2: SQVTM and ANQGSEA. CDR3 length: 16 amino acids. V was clipped by 1 base and J by 3 bases, with 17 bases between them. The CDR3 loop is CSVEGNYGTETDTQYF. In DNA form, the CDR3 reads TGCAGCGTTGAAGGGAATTACGGGACCGAGACAGATACGCAGTATTTT.

This clonotype was detected many times. A single base separates this from a much larger clone, so it may be a read error. The rearrangement links TRBV5-1 to TRBJ2-2; TRBD2 matches 8 bases. V was pared by 4 bases and J by 4 bases, with 12 bases of the junction left unmatched. Per germline, CDR1 SGHRS and CDR2 YFSETQ. The CDR3 is 17 amino acids. DNA for the CDR3: TGCGCCAGCAGCCCGGGGGGGCCCAGTTCGAGCACCGGGGAGCTGTTTTTT. It yields the protein CASSPGGPSSSTGELFF.

This clonotype was detected ten times or more. V is TRBV29-1 and J is TRBJ2-7, with TRBD2 matching 14 bases. The V gene's germline CDR1 is SQVTM and CDR2 ANQGSEA. CDR3 size: 14 residues. Unmatched junction bases numbered 6, after V lost 6 bases and J lost 5 bases. The CDR3 protein is CSVSGTSGSDEQYF. Here the CDR3 DNA reads TGCAGCGTCTCCGGGACTAGCGGGAGCGACGAGCAGTACTTC.

This clonotype occurred many times. This chain connects TRBV20-1 to TRBJ2-7; 8 nucleotides align to TRBD2. CDR1 is DFQATT, CDR2 SNEGSKA, per germline (reference sequence). With V trimmed by 1 base and J by 6 bases, 5 bases remained unmatched. The CDR3 spans 13 residues. The CDR3 nucleotides read TGCAGTGCTAGAGCGCGGGAGGTCTCCGAGCAGTACTTC. Protein: CSARAREVSEQYF.

This clonotype came up many times. V is TRBV27 and J is TRBJ2-1, with 10 bases fitting TRBD1. Germline V gene data show CDR1 as MNHEY and CDR2 as SMNVEV (reference sequence). The CDR3 spans 14 residues. V shed 5 bases, J shed 7 bases, and the junction held 5 bases outside the gene matches. The CDR3 spells CASSPGQGGNEQFF. CDR3 DNA sequence: TGTGCCAGCAGTCCCGGACAGGGGGGGAATGAGCAGTTCTTC.

This clonotype has only one observation. With only one base between it and a far larger clone, this is likely a read error. The gene calls are TRBV7-9 and TRBJ2-3; no reliable D call. Trimming pared 8 bases from V and 1 base from J, leaving 4 bases between. Germline CDR1 is SEHNR and CDR2 is FQNEAQ (reference sequence). CDR3 length equals 11 residues. The CDR3 sequence: CASGRTDTQYF. For the CDR3, the DNA is TGTGCCAGCGGCCGCACAGATACGCAGTATTTT.

This clonotype was counted at least ten times. CDR3 nucleotide sequence: TGTGCCAGCAGCCGGGCCCCGGGCACTGAAGCTTTCTTT. Translated: CASSRAPGTEAFF. This chain links TRBV14 with TRBJ1-1; the D is unclear. The length of the CDR3 is 13 residues. The V end was cut by 4 bases, the J end by 4 bases, with 10 bases between. Germline CDR1 SGHDN, CDR2 FVKESK.

This clonotype came up a few times. This may be a read error: a much more frequent sequence differs by one nucleotide. The chain couples TRBV7-9 to TRBJ2-1; 10 bases are a match to TRBD1. J lost 5 bases, V lost 5 bases, and 6 bases had no gene match. The CDR3 runs 15 residues. Germline CDR1 is SEHNR and CDR2 is FQNEAQ (reference sequence). The CDR3 protein is CASSNGGQGNNEQFF. The CDR3, as DNA: TGTGCCAGCAGCAACGGGGGACAGGGGAACAATGAGCAGTTCTTC.

This clonotype appeared many times. This chain links TRBV20-1 with TRBJ2-3; D not certain. Germline lookup yields CDR1 DFQATT and CDR2 SNEGSKA (reference sequence). V was trimmed by 6 bases and J by 0 bases, leaving 7 bases between them. This CDR3 is built from 12 residues. CDR3 nucleotide sequence: TGCAGTGCGCGAAGGAGCACAGATACGCAGTATTTT. It encodes CSARRSTDTQYF.

In its sample, this clonotype ranks as medium-sized. CDR3 residues: CASRKQGTDTQYF. The CDR3 coding sequence is TGTGCCAGCAGGAAACAGGGGACAGATACGCAGTATTTT. The V gene is TRBV12-3 or TRBV12-4, the J gene TRBJ2-3; 7 bases map to TRBD1. The CDR3 is 13 amino acids. The V segment lost 6 bases and the J segment 3 bases; nucleotides outside the gene matches: 3.

By sample share, this clonotype is medium-sized. V is TRBV12-3 or TRBV12-4 and J is TRBJ2-1; tentatively, D is TRBD1 (5 bases). The CDR3 contains 12 residues. V shed 7 bases and J shed 4 bases, with 8 bases lying between them. The CDR3 DNA sequence: TGTGCCAGCAAGGGGATTTACAATGAGCAGTTCTTC. Residues: CASKGIYNEQFF.

This clonotype was picked up many times. The V gene is TRBV4-1, the J gene TRBJ1-6; D is perhaps TRBD1 (5 bases). The V gene lost 3 bases and the J gene lost 7 bases, with 16 bases spanning the gap. This CDR3 comprises 16 residues. Germline V lookup: CDR1 MGHRA, CDR2 YSYEKL. CDR3: CASSQAGRGGNSPLHF. The CDR3 nucleotides are TGCGCCAGCAGCCAGGCAGGGCGGGGAGGCAATTCACCCCTCCACTTT.

In the case of this clonotype: At one end the junction does not follow the germline gene, possibly because of a read error. This sequence joins TRBV7-9 and TRBJ2-1, with D maybe TRBD2 (5 bases). Germline CDR1 and CDR2: SEHNR and FQNEAQ (reference sequence). The CDR3 length is 15 residues. CDR3 residues: CASSLCSGKHNEQFF. The CDR3 region has the DNA TGTGCCAGCAGCTTATGCTCGGGAAAGCACAATGAGCAGTTCTTT.

In this sample, this clonotype turned up many times. The V call is TRBV12-3 or TRBV12-4, the J call TRBJ2-6; D call uncertain. Trimming stripped 2 bases from V and 0 bases from J, with 2 bases between. The CDR3 loop spans 14 amino acids. The CDR3 nucleotides are TGTGCCAGCAGTTTAAGCTCTGGGGCCAACGTCCTGACTTTC. Translated: CASSLSSGANVLTF.

This clonotype is labeled medium-sized. The chain couples TRBV7-6 to TRBJ2-3, with 9 positions matching TRBD1. J gave up 4 bases and V 5 bases, and 10 bases lay outside the gene matches. The CDR3 has 16 amino acids. Germline CDR1 and CDR2: SGHVS and FNYEAQ. The CDR3 DNA follows: TGTGCCAGCAGCGAGACCGCAACAGGGGGCTCAGATACGCAGTATTTT. Its protein is CASSETATGGSDTQYF.

This clonotype was found once. This sequence is one base from a far larger clone and is likely a read error. The gene calls are TRBV6-2 or TRBV6-3 and TRBJ1-1; the match to TRBD1 covers 8 bases. This CDR3 has 14 amino acids. In germline, CDR1 is MNHEY, CDR2 SVGEGT. In DNA, the CDR3 is TGTACCAGCAGTGAGCGGACAGGGAGGACTGAAGCTTTCTTT. It encodes CTSSERTGRTEAFF.

The chain links TRBV15 to TRBJ2-1; 10 bases line up with TRBD2. Germline lookup yields CDR1 LNHNV and CDR2 YYDKDF (reference sequence). After removal of 3 bases from V and 4 bases from J, the junction contained 6 bases not matched to a gene. This CDR3 is built from 16 residues. CDR3 region: CATSSLTSGYYNEQFF. The DNA for the CDR3 is TGTGCCACCAGCAGCCTGACTAGCGGGTATTACAATGAGCAGTTCTTC.

The J gene is TRBJ2-7, the V gene TRBV6-5; 14 nucleotides align to TRBD2. CDR3 length equals 16 residues. J was trimmed by 3 bases and V by 0 bases; bases with no gene match: 1. CDR1 and CDR2 from the germline V gene are MNHEY and SVGAGI. CDR3 sequence reads: CASSYSGTSGSYEQYF. CDR3 nucleotides: TGTGCCAGCAGTTACTCCGGGACTAGCGGGAGCTACGAGCAGTACTTC.

This clonotype showed up many times. This chain links TRBV11-2 with TRBJ1-6, with unresolved D. Per germline, CDR1 SGHAT and CDR2 FQNNGV. The germline V and J ends were trimmed by 5 bases and 0 bases, with 14 bases remaining between them. This CDR3 contains 17 residues. In nucleotides, the CDR3 is TGTGCCAGCAGCCGTAATGGCGGAGACTCCTATAATTCACCCCTCCACTTT. Amino acid sequence: CASSRNGGDSYNSPLHF.

In its sample, this clonotype is medium-sized (0.01 to 0.1%). The chain recombines TRBV28 with TRBJ1-6, with TRBD1 as a possible D gene (5 bases). This CDR3 contains 14 residues. Germline V gives CDR1 MDHEN, CDR2 SYDVKM. Trimming took 6 bases from V and 6 from J, leaving 12 bases between them. The CDR3 spells CASSPPQGNSPLHF. CDR3 nucleotides: TGTGCCAGCAGCCCCCCTCAGGGTAATTCACCCCTCCACTTT.

This clonotype was recorded many times. It may be a read error: a sequence one base away is much more abundant. The gene calls are TRBV7-8 and TRBJ2-7; D is undetermined. Trimming took off 2 bases at V and 2 bases at J, with 13 bases between the two ends. The CDR3 is 15 amino acids. The germline gives CDR1 SGHVS, CDR2 FQNEAQ. CDR3 sequence reads: CASSLHKRSPYEQYF. For the CDR3, the DNA is TGTGCCAGCAGCTTACATAAGCGCAGCCCCTACGAGCAGTACTTC.

To note about this clonotype: The final CDR3 position lacks the conserved phenylalanine or tryptophan, pointing to a likely read error. This rearrangement joins TRBV6-1 to TRBJ2-7; no clear D. Germline V gene data show CDR1 as MNHNS and CDR2 as SASEGT. CDR3 size: 14 residues. The CDR3 protein is CASKWSAESCEQYL. The DNA of the CDR3 is TGTGCCAGCAAATGGTCGGCAGAGTCCTGCGAGCAGTACTTA.

Turning to this clonotype: With a far larger clone one base away, a read error is the likely cause. The V and J genes are TRBV7-9 and TRBJ1-2, with D maybe TRBD1 (5 bases). The CDR3 covers 15 residues. CDR1 SEHNR and CDR2 FQNEAQ come from the germline V gene (reference sequence). The CDR3 is CASSFRGGQNYVYTF. The CDR3, as DNA: TGTGCCAGCAGCTTTCGGGGGGGTCAAAACTATGTCTACACCTTC.

As regards this clonotype: A read error is the likely source, as a far larger clone sits one nucleotide away. V gene TRBV6-4 combines with J gene TRBJ2-7; 9 positions match TRBD1. This CDR3 comprises 15 residues. The germline CDR1 and CDR2 sequences are MRHNA and SNTAGT. In DNA form, the CDR3 reads TGTGACAGCAGAAAACCAGGGACAGGGAGTGTTGAGCAGTACTTC. This sequence encodes CDSRKPGTGSVEQYF.

The chain couples TRBV13 to TRBJ2-1; 8 nucleotides agree with TRBD1. Germline V gives CDR1 PRHDT, CDR2 FYEKMQ (reference sequence). The CDR3 totals 15 residues. Trimming at V came to 4 bases and at J to 9 bases, leaving 11 bases not matched to a gene. The CDR3 DNA follows: TGTGCCAGCAGCTACGACAGGGGAGTTCTATGTGAGCAGTTCTTC. This encodes CASSYDRGVLCEQFF.

In this sample, this clonotype turned up many times. The chain is built from TRBV7-9 and TRBJ2-1; 7 bases map to TRBD1. J was trimmed by 6 bases and V by 5 bases; bases with no gene match: 10. The germline V gene has CDR1 SEHNR and CDR2 FQNEAQ (reference sequence). This CDR3 has 15 amino acids. The CDR3 nucleotides read TGTGCCAGCAGCCCAGAGGGGGCGCCGCCCAATGAGCAGTTCTTC. This codes for CASSPEGAPPNEQFF.